Shown below are 25 T cell receptor beta chains from a single sample sequenced in a study of blood T cell repertoires in COVID-19. The protocol was immunoSEQ multiplex PCR, while the TCRdb copy is restricted to in-frame clones and leaves out a portion. The sample has roughly 150,000 clones; about 80% are singletons. The sequencing sample was made of peripheral blood. All receptors come from a human donor in a cohort sampled during active COVID-19.

This clone has a single count. The chain joins TRBV10-3 to TRBJ1-4, with D hard to call. The V gene's germline CDR1 is ENHRY and CDR2 SYGVKD. The CDR3 spans 14 residues. V gave up 2 bases and J gave up 8 bases, with 12 bases separating them. In DNA form, the CDR3 reads TGTGCCATCAGTGAGGTTCGGGATCAGGAAAAACTGTTTTTT. This gives the protein CAISEVRDQEKLFF.

This clone showed up just a few times. Within the sample, other DNA sequences also encode this same CDR3. Written as DNA, the CDR3 is TGTGCCAGCAGTTACTCGACAGGGGATCAGCCCCAGCATTTT. This translates into CASSYSTGDQPQHF. The gene calls are TRBV6-5 and TRBJ1-5, with 8 bases matching TRBD1. CDR1 MNHEY and CDR2 SVGAGI come from the germline V gene. With 0 bases clipped from V and 5 bases from J, the junction kept 0 bases outside the gene matches. The CDR3 sequence is 14 residues long.

This clone was found a few times. V gene TRBV6-5 combines with J gene TRBJ1-2, with D possibly matching TRBD1 (5 bases). CDR3 size: 14 residues. Between the trimmed V and J ends, which lost 2 bases and 4 bases, there was a span of 11 bases. Germline V lookup: CDR1 MNHEY, CDR2 SVGAGI. CDR3 sequence reads: CASSYGGGRYGYTF. In nucleotides, the CDR3 is TGTGCCAGCAGTTACGGGGGGGGACGCTATGGCTACACCTTC.

The J gene is TRBJ1-4, the V gene TRBV4-1, with D possibly TRBD1 on 6 matching bases. Germline lookup yields CDR1 MGHRA and CDR2 YSYEKL. Trimming pared 0 bases from V and 0 bases from J, leaving 17 bases between. This CDR3 has 19 amino acids. CDR3 sequence reads: CASSQDRGGGLATNEKLFF. CDR3 bases: TGCGCCAGCAGCCAAGACCGAGGGGGGGGCCTTGCAACTAATGAAAAACTGTTTTTT.

The genes are TRBV5-1 and TRBJ1-2; 9 positions match TRBD1. CDR3 length: 17 residues. V trimming: 4 bases; J trimming: 0 bases; junction bases outside the gene matches: 10. In germline, CDR1 is SGHRS, CDR2 YFSETQ. The CDR3 sequence is CASSPYVRDRANYGYTF. The CDR3 bases are TGCGCCAGCAGCCCCTATGTCAGGGACAGGGCTAACTATGGCTACACCTTC.

The CDR3 here is CASRLGAARGPDTGELFF. CDR3 nucleotide sequence: TGTGCAAGTCGCTTAGGTGCGGCCAGGGGGCCGGACACCGGGGAGCTGTTTTTT. The chain couples TRBV12-2 to TRBJ2-2; TRBD1 was called by the table and not checked on the DNA. TRBV12-2 is marked as a pseudogene. This CDR3 has 18 amino acids.

The chain has TRBV27 and TRBJ2-3, with TRBD2 identical over 9 bases. The V and J ends lost 5 bases and 4 bases, in that order; junction bases with no gene match: 13. The germline gives CDR1 MNHEY, CDR2 SMNVEV (reference sequence). The CDR3 has 17 amino acids. The CDR3 sequence: CASSGRERGVFSDTQYF. CDR3 in DNA: TGTGCCAGCAGTGGGAGGGAGCGGGGGGTGTTTTCAGATACGCAGTATTTT.

This clone was seen only a few times. V and J are TRBV5-1 and TRBJ1-1; TRBD1 matches at 7 bases. Germline V gene lookup returns CDR1 SGHRS and CDR2 YFSETQ. The CDR3 extends over 13 amino acids. With V trimmed by 3 bases and J by 6 bases, 5 bases remained unmatched. CDR3 in DNA: TGCGCCAGCAGCTGGGGACAGAGCGCTGAAGCTTTCTTT. Encoded protein: CASSWGQSAEAFF.

The J gene is TRBJ2-7, the V gene TRBV5-1; 9 nucleotides line up with TRBD1. There are 15 residues in the CDR3. Unmatched junction bases numbered 8, after V lost 4 bases and J lost 3 bases. Germline V gene data show CDR1 as SGHRS and CDR2 as YFSETQ. DNA of the CDR3: TGCGCCAGCAGCACGGAGGGACAGGGTTACTACGAGCAGTACTTC. Translated: CASSTEGQGYYEQYF.

Concerning this clone itself: The same CDR3 arises from other DNA sequences in this sample as well. CDR3 sequence: CASRTQGAGEQYF. The CDR3 bases are TGTGCCAGCAGGACTCAGGGGGCTGGGGAGCAGTACTTC. This sequence joins TRBV14 and TRBJ2-7; 8 nucleotides align to TRBD1. V dropped 6 bases and J dropped 7; count of bases not matched to a gene: 8. CDR3 length: 13 amino acids. Germline CDR1 reads SGHDN; CDR2 reads FVKESK.

This clone was counted only a few times. The chain carries TRBV6-5 and TRBJ1-5; 9 positions agree with TRBD1. The V gene's germline CDR1 is MNHEY and CDR2 SVGAGI. This CDR3 region has 14 residues. V gave up 5 bases and J gave up 4 bases; unmatched junction bases: 3. The CDR3 DNA follows: TGTGCCAGCAGTATACAGGGGGCGAATCAGCCCCAGCATTTT. Protein product: CASSIQGANQPQHF.

J is TRBJ1-6 and V is TRBV2, with 7 positions matching TRBD1. The germline V gene encodes CDR1 SNHLY and CDR2 FYNNEI. This CDR3 comprises 17 residues. Trimming cost V 6 bases and J 3 bases; bases outside gene matches: 11. In DNA form, the CDR3 reads TGTGCCAGCAGCCAATGGGGACAGCACTTCTATAATTCACCCCTCCACTTT. It yields the protein CASSQWGQHFYNSPLHF.

The J gene is TRBJ2-7, the V gene TRBV3-1 (or the pseudogene TRBV3-2); D possibly corresponds to TRBD1 (6 bases). CDR1 and CDR2 (germline): LGHDT, YNNKEL (reference sequence). V gave up 2 bases and J gave up 2 bases, with 16 bases separating them. The CDR3 has 16 residues. CDR3 sequence (DNA): TGTGCCAGCAGCCAACGGTCTTGGGGGACAACCTACGAGCAGTACTTC. The encoded protein is CASSQRSWGTTYEQYF.

The rearrangement uses TRBV7-3 and TRBJ1-6, with TRBD1 as a possible D gene (6 bases). The CDR3 length is 15 residues. With 2 bases removed from V and 7 bases from J, the gap between germline ends came to 12 bases. Germline V lookup: CDR1 SGHTA, CDR2 FQGTGA. CDR3 amino acids: CASSLGGGANSPLHF. DNA of the CDR3: TGTGCCAGCAGCTTAGGTGGGGGGGCCAATTCACCCCTCCACTTT.

This chain connects TRBV27 to TRBJ2-2; TRBD1 might be the D (6 bases). The CDR3 is made up of 16 amino acids. Germline CDR1 is MNHEY and CDR2 is SMNVEV (reference sequence). V lost 3 bases to trimming and J lost 2 bases, with 13 bases between them. In nucleotides, the CDR3 is TGTGCCAGCAGTTTCCGACAGGTCGCAAACACCGGGGAGCTGTTTTTT. It specifies CASSFRQVANTGELFF.

The rearrangement uses TRBV10-3 and TRBJ1-5; no clear D. The germline gives CDR1 ENHRY, CDR2 SYGVKD. The V and J ends lost 2 bases and 5 bases respectively, with 10 bases between them. The CDR3 contains 14 residues. The CDR3 nucleotides read TGTGCCATCAGTGAGGTCGCAGATTATCAGCCCCAGCATTTT. Translation gives CAISEVADYQPQHF.

This rearrangement joins TRBV12-5 to TRBJ1-1; D gene ambiguous. In germline, CDR1 is LGHNT, CDR2 FRNRAP. This CDR3 has 12 amino acids. V gave up 5 bases and J gave up 3 bases, with 7 bases separating them. The CDR3 loop reads CASGPEYTEAFF. The CDR3, as DNA: TGTGCTAGTGGTCCCGAGTACACTGAAGCTTTCTTT.

CDR3 sequence reads: CSASRGVGNQPQHF. CDR3 in DNA: TGCAGTGCTAGTCGGGGTGTGGGCAATCAGCCCCAGCATTTT. This rearrangement joins TRBV20-1 to TRBJ1-5; D gene unclear. CDR3 length: 14 amino acids. V dropped 3 bases and J dropped 2 bases, with 11 bases sitting between them. Germline lookup yields CDR1 DFQATT and CDR2 SNEGSKA (reference sequence).

The J gene is TRBJ1-4, the V gene TRBV6-5, with D hard to call. CDR1 and CDR2 from the germline V gene are MNHEY and SVGAGI. V gave up 0 bases and J gave up 10 bases, with 15 bases separating them. The CDR3 sequence is 15 residues long. For the CDR3, the DNA is TGTGCCAGCAGTTACTCGATTTTGCGGGTGGGAAAACTGTTTTTT. Amino acids: CASSYSILRVGKLFF.

This chain connects TRBV4-2 to TRBJ2-5; D uncertain. This CDR3 spans 15 amino acids. Per the germline V gene, CDR1 is LGHNA and CDR2 is YNFKEQ. V dropped 0 bases and J dropped 4 bases, with 12 bases sitting between them. The CDR3 protein is CASSQETAPRETQYF. Here the CDR3 DNA reads TGTGCCAGCAGCCAAGAAACTGCCCCCCGAGAGACCCAGTACTTC.

This chain links TRBV7-2 with TRBJ2-5, with TRBD2 identical over 8 bases. Looked up from germline, CDR1 is SGHTA and CDR2 is FQGNSA. This CDR3 comprises 16 residues. Trimming removed 2 bases from V and 5 bases from J; junction bases left unmatched: 10. For the CDR3, the DNA is TGTGCCAGCAGCTTAAGGGCCGGGGGGGCCATGGAGACCCAGTACTTC. It translates to CASSLRAGGAMETQYF.

The rearrangement links TRBV18 to TRBJ1-1; the match to TRBD1 covers 8 bases. Germline V gene sequence: CDR1 KGHSH, CDR2 LQKENI. CDR3 size: 15 residues. Trimming took 5 bases from V and 5 from J; bases not matched to a gene: 10. The CDR3 DNA reads as TGTGCCAGCTCAGAGACAGGGGAAGATTTGACTGAAGCTTTCTTT. This translates into CASSETGEDLTEAFF.

The J gene is TRBJ1-1, the V gene TRBV6-4, with 8 nucleotides matching TRBD1. With V trimmed by 3 bases and J by 7 bases, 7 bases remained unmatched. Looked up from germline, CDR1 is MRHNA and CDR2 is SNTAGT. The CDR3 contains 14 residues. CDR3 bases: TGTGCCAGCAGTGAGGGCAGGGGGCGAGGTGAAGCTTTCTTT. Translation gives CASSEGRGRGEAFF.

The rearrangement uses TRBV21-1 and TRBJ1-4; TRBD1 is the table's D call, not checked against the DNA. TRBV21-1 is assigned pseudogene status. The length of the CDR3 is 15 residues. CDR3 sequence: CASNPDRLRVEKLFF. In nucleotides, the CDR3 is TGTGCCAGCAACCCAGACAGGCTTCGAGTTGAAAAACTGTTTTTT.

The chain uses TRBV3-1 (or the pseudogene TRBV3-2) and TRBJ2-3; the match to TRBD1 covers 9 bases. The CDR3 is made up of 15 amino acids. After removal of 6 bases from V and 4 bases from J, the junction contained 8 bases not matched to a gene. CDR1 and CDR2 from the germline V gene are LGHDT and YNNKEL (reference sequence). The CDR3 DNA reads TGTGCCAGCAGGTTCGACAGGGGGGGATCAGATACGCAGTATTTT. Amino acid sequence: CASRFDRGGSDTQYF.